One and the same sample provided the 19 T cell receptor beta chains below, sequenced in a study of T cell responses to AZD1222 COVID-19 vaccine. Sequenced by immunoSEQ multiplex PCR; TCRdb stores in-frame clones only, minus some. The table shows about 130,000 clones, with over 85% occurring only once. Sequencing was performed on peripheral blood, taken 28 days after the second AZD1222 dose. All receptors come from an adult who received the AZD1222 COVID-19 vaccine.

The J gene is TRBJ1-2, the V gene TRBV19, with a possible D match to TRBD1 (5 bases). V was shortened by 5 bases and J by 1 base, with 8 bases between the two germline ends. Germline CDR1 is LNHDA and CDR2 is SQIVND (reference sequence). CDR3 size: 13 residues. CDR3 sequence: CASSRQINYGYTF. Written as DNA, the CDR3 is TGTGCCAGTAGTCGACAGATTAACTATGGCTACACCTTC.

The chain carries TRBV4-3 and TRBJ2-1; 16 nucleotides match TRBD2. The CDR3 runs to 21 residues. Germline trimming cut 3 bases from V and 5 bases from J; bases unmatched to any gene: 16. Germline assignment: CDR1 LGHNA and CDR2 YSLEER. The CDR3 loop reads CASSQRFPGLAGGLNNNEQFF. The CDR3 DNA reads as TGCGCCAGCAGCCAGCGCTTCCCGGGACTAGCGGGAGGGCTGAATAACAATGAGCAGTTCTTC.

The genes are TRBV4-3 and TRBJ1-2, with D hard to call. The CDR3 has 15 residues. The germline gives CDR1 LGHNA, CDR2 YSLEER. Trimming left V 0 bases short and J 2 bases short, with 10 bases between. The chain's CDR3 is CASSQDRPGNYGYTF. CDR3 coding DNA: TGCGCCAGCAGCCAAGATAGACCGGGAAACTATGGCTACACCTTC.

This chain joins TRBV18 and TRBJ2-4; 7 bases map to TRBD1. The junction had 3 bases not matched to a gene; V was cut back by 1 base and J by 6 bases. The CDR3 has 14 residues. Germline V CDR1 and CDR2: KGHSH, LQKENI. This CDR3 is CASSPQGAGNIQYF. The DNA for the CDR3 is TGTGCCAGCTCACCACAGGGGGCTGGAAACATTCAGTACTTC.

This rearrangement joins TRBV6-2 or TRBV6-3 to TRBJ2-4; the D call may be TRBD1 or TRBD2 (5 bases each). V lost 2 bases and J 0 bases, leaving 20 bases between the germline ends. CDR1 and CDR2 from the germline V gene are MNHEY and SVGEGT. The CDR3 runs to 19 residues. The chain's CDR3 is CASSYATLLTGLAKNIQYF. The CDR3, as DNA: TGTGCCAGCAGTTACGCCACACTTCTAACAGGACTAGCCAAAAACATTCAGTACTTC.

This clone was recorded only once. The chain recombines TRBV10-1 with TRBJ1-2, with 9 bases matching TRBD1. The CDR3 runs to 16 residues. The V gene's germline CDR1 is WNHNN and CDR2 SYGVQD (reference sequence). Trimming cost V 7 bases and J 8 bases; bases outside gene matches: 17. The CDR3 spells CASIPSAVQGARGYTF. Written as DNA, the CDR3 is TGCGCCAGCATCCCGTCAGCTGTACAGGGGGCGCGAGGCTACACCTTC.

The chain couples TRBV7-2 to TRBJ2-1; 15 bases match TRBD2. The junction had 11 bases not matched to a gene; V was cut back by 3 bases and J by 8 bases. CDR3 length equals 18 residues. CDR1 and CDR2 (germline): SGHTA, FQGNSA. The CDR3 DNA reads TGTGCCAGCAGCTTCGGTCCCCCCGGGACTAGCGGGGGGTATGAGCAGTTCTTC. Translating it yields CASSFGPPGTSGGYEQFF.

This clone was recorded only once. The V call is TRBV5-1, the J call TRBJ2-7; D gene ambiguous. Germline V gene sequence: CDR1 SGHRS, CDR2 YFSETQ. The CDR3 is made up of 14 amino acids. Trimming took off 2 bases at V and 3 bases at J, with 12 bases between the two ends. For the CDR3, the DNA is TGCGCCAGCAGCTTCGACTCCTTGAACTACGAGCAGTACTTC. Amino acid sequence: CASSFDSLNYEQYF.

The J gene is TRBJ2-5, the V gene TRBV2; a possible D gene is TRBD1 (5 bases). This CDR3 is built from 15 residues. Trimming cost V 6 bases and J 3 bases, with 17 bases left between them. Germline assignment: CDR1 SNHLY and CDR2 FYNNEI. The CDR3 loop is CASRSRVGEKETQYF. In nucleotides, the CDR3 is TGTGCCAGCAGATCCAGGGTGGGTGAAAAAGAGACCCAGTACTTC.

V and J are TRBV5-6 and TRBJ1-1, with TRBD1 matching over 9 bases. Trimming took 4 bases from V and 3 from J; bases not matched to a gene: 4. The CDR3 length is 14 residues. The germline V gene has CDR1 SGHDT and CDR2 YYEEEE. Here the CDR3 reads CASSHRGQYTEAFF. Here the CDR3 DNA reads TGTGCCAGCAGCCACAGGGGGCAATACACTGAAGCTTTCTTT.

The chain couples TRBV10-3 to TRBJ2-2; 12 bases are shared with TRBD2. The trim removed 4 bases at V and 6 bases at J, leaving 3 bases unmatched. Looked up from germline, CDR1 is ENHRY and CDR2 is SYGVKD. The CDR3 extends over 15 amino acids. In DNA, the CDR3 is TGTGCCATCAGTGGACTAGCGGGGGATCCCGGGGAGCTGTTTTTT. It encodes CAISGLAGDPGELFF.

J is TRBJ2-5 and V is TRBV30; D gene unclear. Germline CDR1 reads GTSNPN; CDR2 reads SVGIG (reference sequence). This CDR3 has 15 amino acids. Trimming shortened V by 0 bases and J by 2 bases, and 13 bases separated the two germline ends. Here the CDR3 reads CAWSVATNSQETQYF. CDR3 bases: TGTGCCTGGAGTGTAGCAACTAATTCACAAGAGACCCAGTACTTC.

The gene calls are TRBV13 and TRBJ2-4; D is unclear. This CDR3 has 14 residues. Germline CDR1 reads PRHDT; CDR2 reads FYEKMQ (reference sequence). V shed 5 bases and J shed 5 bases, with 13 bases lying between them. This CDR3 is CASSERVGQNIQYF. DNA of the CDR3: TGTGCCAGCAGCGAAAGAGTAGGGCAAAACATTCAGTACTTC.

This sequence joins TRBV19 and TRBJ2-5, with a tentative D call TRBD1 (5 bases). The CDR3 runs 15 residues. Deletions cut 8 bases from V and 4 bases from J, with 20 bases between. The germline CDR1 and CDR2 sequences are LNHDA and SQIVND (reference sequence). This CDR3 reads CASGTRAGMGETQYF. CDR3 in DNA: TGTGCCAGTGGCACCCGAGCAGGGATGGGAGAGACCCAGTACTTC.

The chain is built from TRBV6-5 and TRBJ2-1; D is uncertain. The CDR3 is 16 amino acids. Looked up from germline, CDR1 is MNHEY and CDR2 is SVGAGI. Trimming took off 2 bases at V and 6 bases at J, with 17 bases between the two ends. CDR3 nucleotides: TGTGCCAGCAGTTACGGATGGGTCTCACCCCCCAATGAGCAGTTCTTC. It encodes CASSYGWVSPPNEQFF.

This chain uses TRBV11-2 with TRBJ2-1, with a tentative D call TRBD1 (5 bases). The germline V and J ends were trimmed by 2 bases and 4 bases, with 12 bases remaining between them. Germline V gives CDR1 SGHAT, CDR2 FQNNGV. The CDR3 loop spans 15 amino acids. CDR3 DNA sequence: TGTGCCAGCAGCTTACAGGGAATGGTTTACAATGAGCAGTTCTTC. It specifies CASSLQGMVYNEQFF.

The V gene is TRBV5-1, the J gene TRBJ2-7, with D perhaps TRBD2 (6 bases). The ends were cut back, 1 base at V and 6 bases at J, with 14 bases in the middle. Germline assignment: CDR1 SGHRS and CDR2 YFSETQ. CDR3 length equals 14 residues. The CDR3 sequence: CASSLWSQGGEQYF. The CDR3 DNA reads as TGCGCCAGCAGCTTGTGGTCTCAGGGAGGCGAGCAGTACTTC.

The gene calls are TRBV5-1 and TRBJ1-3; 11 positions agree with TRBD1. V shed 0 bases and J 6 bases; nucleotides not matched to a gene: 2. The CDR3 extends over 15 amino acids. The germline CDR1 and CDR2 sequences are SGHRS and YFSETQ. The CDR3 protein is CASSLVGQGVNTIYF. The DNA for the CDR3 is TGCGCCAGCAGCTTGGTGGGACAGGGGGTAAACACCATATATTTT.

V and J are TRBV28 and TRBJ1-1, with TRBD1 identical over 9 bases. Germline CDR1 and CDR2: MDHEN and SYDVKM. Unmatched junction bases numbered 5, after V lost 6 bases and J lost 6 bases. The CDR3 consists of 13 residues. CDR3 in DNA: TGTGCCAGCAGGTGGACAGGGGACTCTGAAGCTTTCTTT. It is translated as CASRWTGDSEAFF.